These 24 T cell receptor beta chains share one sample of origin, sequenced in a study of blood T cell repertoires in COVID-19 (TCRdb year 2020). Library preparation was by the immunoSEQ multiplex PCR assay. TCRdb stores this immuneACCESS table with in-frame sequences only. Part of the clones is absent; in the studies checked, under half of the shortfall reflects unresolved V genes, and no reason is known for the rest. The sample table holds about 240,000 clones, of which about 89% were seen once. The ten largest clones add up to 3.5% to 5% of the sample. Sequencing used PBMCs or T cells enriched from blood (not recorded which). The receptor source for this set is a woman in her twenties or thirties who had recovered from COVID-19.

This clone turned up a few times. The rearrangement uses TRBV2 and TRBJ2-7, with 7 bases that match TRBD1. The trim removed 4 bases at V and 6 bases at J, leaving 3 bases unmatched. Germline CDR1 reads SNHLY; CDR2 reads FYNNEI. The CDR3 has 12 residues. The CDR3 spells CASSGQGIEQYF. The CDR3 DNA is TGTGCCAGCAGTGGACAGGGAATCGAGCAGTACTTC. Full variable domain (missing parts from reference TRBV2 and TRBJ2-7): EPEVTQTPSHQVTQMGQEVILRCVPISNHLYFYWYRQILGQKVEFLVSFYNNEISEKSEIFDDQFSVERPDGSNFTLKIRSTKLEDSAMYFCASSGQGIEQYFGPGTRLTVT.

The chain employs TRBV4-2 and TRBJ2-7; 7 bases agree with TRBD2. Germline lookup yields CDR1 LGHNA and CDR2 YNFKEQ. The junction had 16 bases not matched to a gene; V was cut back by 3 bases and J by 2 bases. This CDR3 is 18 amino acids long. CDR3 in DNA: TGTGCCAGCAGCCAGCCCCTTGACGGGAGGACTTATACCTACGAGCAGTACTTC. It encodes CASSQPLDGRTYTYEQYF.

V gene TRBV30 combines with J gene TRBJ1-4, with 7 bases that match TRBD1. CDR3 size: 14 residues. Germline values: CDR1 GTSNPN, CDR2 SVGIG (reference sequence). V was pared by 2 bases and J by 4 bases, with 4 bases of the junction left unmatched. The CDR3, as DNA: TGTGCCTGGAGTTCGACAGGGAATAATGAAAAACTGTTTTTT. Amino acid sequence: CAWSSTGNNEKLFF. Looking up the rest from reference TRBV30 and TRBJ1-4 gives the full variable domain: SQTIHQWPATLVQPVGSPLSLECTVEGTSNPNLYWYRQAAGRGLQLLFYSVGIGQISSEVPQNLSASRPQDRQFILSSKKLLLSDSGFYLCAWSSTGNNEKLFFGSGTQLSVL.

CDR3: CASRPFLASSYNEQFF. The CDR3 DNA sequence: TGTGCCAGCAGGCCCTTCCTAGCGAGCTCCTACAATGAGCAGTTCTTC. The chain recombines TRBV5-4 with TRBJ2-1; D possibly corresponds to TRBD2 (6 bases). Trimming took 5 bases from V and 0 from J, leaving 15 bases between them. This CDR3 is 16 amino acids long. Per germline, CDR1 SGHNT and CDR2 YYREEE (reference sequence). The full variable domain, with the rest looked up from reference TRBV5-4 and TRBJ2-1, is ETGVTQSPTHLIKTRGQQVTLRCSSQSGHNTVSWYQQALGQGPQFIFQYYREEENGRGNFPPRFSGLQFPNYSSELNVNALELDDSALYLCASRPFLASSYNEQFFGPGTRLTVL.

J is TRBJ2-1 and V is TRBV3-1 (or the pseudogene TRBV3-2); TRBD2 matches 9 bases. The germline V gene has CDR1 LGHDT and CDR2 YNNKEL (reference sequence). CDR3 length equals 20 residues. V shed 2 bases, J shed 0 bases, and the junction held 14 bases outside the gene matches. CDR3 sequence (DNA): TGTGCCAGCAGCCAAAGGGGAGGTAGCGGGAGCAGAGGCTCCTACAATGAGCAGTTCTTC. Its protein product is CASSQRGGSGSRGSYNEQFF.

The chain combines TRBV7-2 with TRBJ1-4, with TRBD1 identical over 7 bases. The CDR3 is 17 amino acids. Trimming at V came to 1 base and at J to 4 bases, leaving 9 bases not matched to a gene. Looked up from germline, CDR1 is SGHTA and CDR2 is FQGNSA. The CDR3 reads CASSLGLGGRINEKLFF. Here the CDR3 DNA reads TGTGCCAGCAGCTTAGGCTTAGGGGGCAGGATTAATGAAAAACTGTTTTTT. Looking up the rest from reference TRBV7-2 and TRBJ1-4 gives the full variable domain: GAGVSQSPSNKVTEKGKDVELRCDPISGHTALYWYRQSLGQGLEFLIYFQGNSAPDKSGLPSDRFSAERTGGSVSTLTIQRTQQEDSAVYLCASSLGLGGRINEKLFFGSGTQLSVL.

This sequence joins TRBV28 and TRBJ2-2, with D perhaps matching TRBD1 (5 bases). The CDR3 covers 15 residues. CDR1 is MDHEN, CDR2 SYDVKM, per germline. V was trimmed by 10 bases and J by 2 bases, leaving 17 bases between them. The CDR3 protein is CATYTGWPNTGELFF. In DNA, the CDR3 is TGTGCCACTTATACAGGCTGGCCAAACACCGGGGAGCTGTTTTTT.

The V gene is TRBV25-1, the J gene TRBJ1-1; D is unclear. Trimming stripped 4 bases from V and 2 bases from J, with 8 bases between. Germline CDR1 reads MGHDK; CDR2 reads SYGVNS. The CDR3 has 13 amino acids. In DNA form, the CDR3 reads TGTGCCAGCAGTGTTCTCCCTAACACTGAAGCTTTCTTT. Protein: CASSVLPNTEAFF.

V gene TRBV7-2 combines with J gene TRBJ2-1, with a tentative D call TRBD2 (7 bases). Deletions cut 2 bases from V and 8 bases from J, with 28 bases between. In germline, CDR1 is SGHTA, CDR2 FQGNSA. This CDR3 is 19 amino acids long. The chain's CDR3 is CASSLKGELAGVISHEQFF. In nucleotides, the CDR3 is TGTGCCAGCAGCTTAAAGGGGGAACTGGCGGGAGTGATCTCCCATGAGCAGTTCTTC. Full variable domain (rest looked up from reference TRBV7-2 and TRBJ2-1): GAGVSQSPSNKVTEKGKDVELRCDPISGHTALYWYRQSLGQGLEFLIYFQGNSAPDKSGLPSDRFSAERTGGSVSTLTIQRTQQEDSAVYLCASSLKGELAGVISHEQFFGPGTRLTVL.

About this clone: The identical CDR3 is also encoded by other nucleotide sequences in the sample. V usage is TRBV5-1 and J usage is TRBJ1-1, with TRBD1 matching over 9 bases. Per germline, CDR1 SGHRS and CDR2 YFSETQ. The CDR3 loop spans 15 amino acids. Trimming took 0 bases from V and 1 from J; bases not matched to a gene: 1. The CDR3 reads CASSLVGQGNTEAFF. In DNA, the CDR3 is TGCGCCAGCAGCTTGGTGGGACAGGGGAACACTGAAGCTTTCTTT.

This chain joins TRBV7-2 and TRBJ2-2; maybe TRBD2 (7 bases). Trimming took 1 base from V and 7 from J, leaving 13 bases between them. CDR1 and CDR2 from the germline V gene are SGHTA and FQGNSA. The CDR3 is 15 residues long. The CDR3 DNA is TGTGCCAGCAGCTTAGAAAACAGGGACTACGGGGAGCTGTTTTTT. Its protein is CASSLENRDYGELFF.

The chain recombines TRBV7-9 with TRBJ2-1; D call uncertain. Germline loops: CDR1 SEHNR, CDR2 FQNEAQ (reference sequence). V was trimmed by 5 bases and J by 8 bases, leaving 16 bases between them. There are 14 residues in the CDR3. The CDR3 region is CASSPLTRLYEQFF. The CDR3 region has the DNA TGTGCCAGCAGCCCCCTGACGCGGTTGTATGAGCAGTTCTTC.

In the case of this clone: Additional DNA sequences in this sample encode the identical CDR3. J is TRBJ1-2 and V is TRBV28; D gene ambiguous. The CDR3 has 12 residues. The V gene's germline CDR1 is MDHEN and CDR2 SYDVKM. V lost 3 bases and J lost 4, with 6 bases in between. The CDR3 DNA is TGTGCCAGCAGTTTGCGAAGCTATGGCTACACCTTC. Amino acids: CASSLRSYGYTF.

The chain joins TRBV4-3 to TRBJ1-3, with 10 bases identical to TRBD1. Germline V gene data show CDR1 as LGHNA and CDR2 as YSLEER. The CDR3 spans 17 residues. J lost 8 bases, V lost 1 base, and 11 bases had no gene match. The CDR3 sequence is CASSQGTGGFNSDTIYF. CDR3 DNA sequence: TGCGCCAGCAGCCAAGGGACAGGGGGTTTTAATTCAGACACCATATATTTT.

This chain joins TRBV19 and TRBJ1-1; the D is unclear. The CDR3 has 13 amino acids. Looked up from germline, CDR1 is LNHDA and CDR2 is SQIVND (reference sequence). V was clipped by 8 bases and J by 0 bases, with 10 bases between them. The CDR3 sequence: CASRTTVNTEAFF. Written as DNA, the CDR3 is TGTGCCAGTCGAACAACAGTGAACACTGAAGCTTTCTTT.

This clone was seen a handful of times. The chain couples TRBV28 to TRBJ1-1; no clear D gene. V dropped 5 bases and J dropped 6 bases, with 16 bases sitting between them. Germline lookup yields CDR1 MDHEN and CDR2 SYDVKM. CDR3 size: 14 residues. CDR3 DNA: TGTGCCAGCAGTGCCCATGATACAAACGCTGAAGCTTTCTTT. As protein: CASSAHDTNAEAFF.

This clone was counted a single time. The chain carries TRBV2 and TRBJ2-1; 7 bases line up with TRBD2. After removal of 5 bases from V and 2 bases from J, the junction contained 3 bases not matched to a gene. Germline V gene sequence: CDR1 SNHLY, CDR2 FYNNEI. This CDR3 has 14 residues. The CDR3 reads CASSSTSTYNEQFF. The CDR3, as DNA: TGTGCCAGCAGTTCGACTAGCACCTACAATGAGCAGTTCTTC. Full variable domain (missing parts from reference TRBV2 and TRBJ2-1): EPEVTQTPSHQVTQMGQEVILRCVPISNHLYFYWYRQILGQKVEFLVSFYNNEISEKSEIFDDQFSVERPDGSNFTLKIRSTKLEDSAMYFCASSSTSTYNEQFFGPGTRLTVL.

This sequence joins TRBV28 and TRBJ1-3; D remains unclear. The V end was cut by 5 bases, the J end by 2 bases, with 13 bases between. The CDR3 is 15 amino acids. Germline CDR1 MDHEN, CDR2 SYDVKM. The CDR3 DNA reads TGTGCCAGCAGTGGAGCACGAAGACCTGGAAACACCATATATTTT. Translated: CASSGARRPGNTIYF. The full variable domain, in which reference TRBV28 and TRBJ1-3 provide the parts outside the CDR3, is DVKVTQSSRYLVKRTGEKVFLECVQDMDHENMFWYRQDPGLGLRLIYFSYDVKMKEKGDIPEGYSVSREKKERFSLILESASTNQTSMYLCASSGARRPGNTIYFGEGSWLTVV.

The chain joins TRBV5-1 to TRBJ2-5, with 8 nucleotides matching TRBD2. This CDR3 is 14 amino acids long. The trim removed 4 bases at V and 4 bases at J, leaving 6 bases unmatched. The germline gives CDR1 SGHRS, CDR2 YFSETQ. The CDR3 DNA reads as TGCGCCAGCAGCCAGAGCGGGAGACGAGAGACCCAGTACTTC. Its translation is CASSQSGRRETQYF.

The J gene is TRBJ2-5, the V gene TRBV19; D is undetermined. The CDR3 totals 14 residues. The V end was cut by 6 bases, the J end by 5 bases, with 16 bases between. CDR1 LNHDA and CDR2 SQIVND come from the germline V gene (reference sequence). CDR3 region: CASSPSTGSETQYF. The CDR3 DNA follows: TGTGCCAGTAGCCCCTCGACGGGTTCGGAGACCCAGTACTTC.

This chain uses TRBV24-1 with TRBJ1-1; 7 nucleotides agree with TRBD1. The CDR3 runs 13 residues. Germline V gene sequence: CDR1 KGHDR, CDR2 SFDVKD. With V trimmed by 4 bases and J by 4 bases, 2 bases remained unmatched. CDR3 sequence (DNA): TGTGCCACCAGTGAGAGGGGGCGCACTGAAGCTTTCTTT. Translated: CATSERGRTEAFF.

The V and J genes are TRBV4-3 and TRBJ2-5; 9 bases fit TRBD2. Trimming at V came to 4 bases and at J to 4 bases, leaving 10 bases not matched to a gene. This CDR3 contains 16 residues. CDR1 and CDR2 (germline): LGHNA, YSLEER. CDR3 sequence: CASSPSAAGGGETQYF. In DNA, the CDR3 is TGCGCCAGCAGCCCAAGTGCAGCGGGAGGTGGAGAGACCCAGTACTTC.

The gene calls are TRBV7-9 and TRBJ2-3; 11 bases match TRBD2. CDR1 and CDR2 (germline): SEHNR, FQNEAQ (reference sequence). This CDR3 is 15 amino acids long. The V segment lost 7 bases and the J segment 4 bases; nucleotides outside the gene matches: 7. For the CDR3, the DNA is TGTGCCAGCAACCTCTTAGCGGGAGGGGCAGATACGCAGTATTTT. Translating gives CASNLLAGGADTQYF.

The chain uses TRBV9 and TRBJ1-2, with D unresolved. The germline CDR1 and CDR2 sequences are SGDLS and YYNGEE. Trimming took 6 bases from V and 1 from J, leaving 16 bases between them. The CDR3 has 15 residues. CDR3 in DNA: TGTGCCAGCACCTTGGACTCGGGCCTTAACTATGGCTACACCTTC. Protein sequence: CASTLDSGLNYGYTF.